This section outlines one T cell receptor (beta chain) sequence together with its context. This clonotype has more than one count but fewer than ten. What this receptor recognizes is not known. No much larger clone is present one base from it, and per-base qualities are unavailable. The germline V gene specifies SGHAT as CDR1 and FQNNGV as CDR2. Including the terminal cysteine and phenylalanine, the CDR3 comprises 16 residues. The read is trimmed to its CDR3 DNA, 48 bases read in frame from base 1. V and J are truncated by 4 bases and 5 bases respectively, leaving an intervening sequence of 20 bases. Stable Graves' hyperthyroidism was defined as no progression to ophthalmopathy during 18 months of follow-up. Hyperthyroidism patients were newly diagnosed, with disease duration under 2 months, and aged 18 to 65 years. The study excluded patients with uncontrolled infections, other autoimmune diseases, pregnancy or lactation. Diagnoses relied on clinical symptoms, serum thyroxine and TRAb, thyroid ultrasound and orbital computed tomography. PBMCs were isolated from about 9 ml of fresh peripheral blood by Ficoll-Paque density gradient centrifugation. Total RNA was extracted using Trizol reagent, and RNA quality was assessed on an Agilent 2100 Bioanalyzer.

The entry originates in a study of T cells in Graves' hyperthyroidism and ophthalmopathy (dated by TCRdb to 2018 to 2020). Broadly, across the study: Peripheral blood was collected at initial diagnosis, before any treatment. TCR V-J signatures able to tell the groups apart were searched for in a discovery cohort of some 100 patients, of whom around 43 had Graves' ophthalmopathy and 55 to 60 had stable Graves' hyperthyroidism. Prospective prediction of ophthalmopathy was tested in an independent validation cohort of fewer than 20 hyperthyroidism patients and 15 to 17 patients who later progressed to ophthalmopathy. For training and testing, the 80 to 100 patients in the discovery cohort were randomly divided in a 7:3 ratio. The study also compared thyroid tissue and blood T-cell repertoires from a handful of Graves' hyperthyroidism patients. Following sampling, methimazole starting at 30 mg daily was given to hyperthyroidism patients, and high-dose intravenous methylprednisolone was given to ophthalmopathy patients. TCR Vbeta CDR3 sequencing of some 140 peripheral blood samples (around 45 ophthalmopathy, 75 or so hyperthyroidism and around 17 progressor patients) is reported in the paper.

TCR beta CDR3 regions were amplified from RNA transcripts. For the first round of RT-PCR on the TCR CDR3, the HTBI primer set was used together with the Qiagen OneStep RT-PCR kit. The libraries were constructed in a second round of multiplex PCR and then size-selected and purified. The libraries were sequenced on an Illumina HiSeq2000 using paired-end 100 bp reads. Per the original workflow: SOAPnuke was used to process the raw data, with reads discarded if the reads contained adapters or uncalled bases, had a mean Phred below 15, or lacked an exact constant-primer or identifier match. High-quality paired reads were merged using COPE v1.2.5, and each unique nucleotide sequence was defined as a clonotype. Clonotypes were aligned to IMGT TRBV, TRBD and TRBJ reference segments using MiTCR v1.1. The analysis was restricted to V-J combinations with a frequency above 0.0001, which together covered roughly 99% of the repertoires. A TCS score was defined as the ratio of F50 (clonal expansion) to E x V (chaos), with BLOSUM62-based TCRdist applied between CDR3 peptides within each V-J. Welch's t-statistics and random forest reduced roughly 540 V-J features to 13, which were used in a naive Bayes classifier (R e1071). TCRdb cleaned the public reads at Q25 with fastp, built clones with MiXCR and kept in-frame beta chains. Rows with one shared CDR3 protein collapse into an entry with the most common genes and DNA. What appears here as the V and J calls and clone size reflects TCRdb's work, not the paper's. This sample gives some 440,000 distinct CDR3 sequences in total; about 15% of them show up just once. The ten largest make up less than 15% of the sample.

Paper-wide results and their limitations: No statistical method was used to set the sample size in advance, and investigators knew the group allocation. Most expanded thyroid clonotypes (frequency above 0.001) were also detected in blood, a finding suggesting that blood repertoires may reflect thyroid immune responses. In validation, the model predicted progression to ophthalmopathy with around 71% sensitivity and over 72% specificity, a median of approximately 6.7 months before onset. Ophthalmopathy was separated from stable hyperthyroidism by a 13 V-J signature model, with approximately 89% sensitivity and about 81% specificity obtained in cross-validation and 80%/75% obtained in testing.

Specimen: blood. The chain couples TRBV11-2 to TRBJ2-5; there is no confident call for the D gene. The sequence was obtained from a woman between 18 and 30 years old with Graves' hyperthyroidism. In nucleotide form, the sequence is TGTGCCAGCAGCTCACTGGTTGCAGCGAGAGGTGAGACCCAGTACTTC. The encoded protein is CASSSLVAARGETQYF. Reference TRBV11-2 and TRBJ2-5 proteins supply the regions before and after the CDR3; the full variable domain is: EAGVAQSPRYKIIEKRQSVAFWCNPISGHATLYWYQQILGQGPKLLIQFQNNGVVDDSQLPKDRFSAERLKGVDSTLKIQPAKLEDSAVYLCASSSLVAARGETQYFGPGTRLLVL.